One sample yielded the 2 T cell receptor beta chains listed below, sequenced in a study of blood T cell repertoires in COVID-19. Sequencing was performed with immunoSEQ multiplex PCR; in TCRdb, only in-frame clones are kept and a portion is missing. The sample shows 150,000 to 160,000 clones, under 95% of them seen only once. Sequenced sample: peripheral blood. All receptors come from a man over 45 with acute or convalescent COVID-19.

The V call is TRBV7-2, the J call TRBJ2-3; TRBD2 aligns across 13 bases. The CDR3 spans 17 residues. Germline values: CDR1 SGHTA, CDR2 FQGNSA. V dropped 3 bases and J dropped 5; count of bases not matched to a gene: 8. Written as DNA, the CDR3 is TGTGCCAGCAGCTTGGTACTAGCGGGAGGGCCTGGAGATACGCAGTATTTT. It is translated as CASSLVLAGGPGDTQYF. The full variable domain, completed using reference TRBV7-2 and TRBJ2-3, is GAGVSQSPSNKVTEKGKDVELRCDPISGHTALYWYRQSLGQGLEFLIYFQGNSAPDKSGLPSDRFSAERTGGSVSTLTIQRTQQEDSAVYLCASSLVLAGGPGDTQYFGPGTRLTVL.

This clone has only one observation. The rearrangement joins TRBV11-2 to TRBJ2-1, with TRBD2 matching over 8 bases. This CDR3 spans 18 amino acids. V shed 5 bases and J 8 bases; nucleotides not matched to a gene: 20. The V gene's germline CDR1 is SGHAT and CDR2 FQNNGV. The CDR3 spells CASSVRTGGGLRFYEQFF. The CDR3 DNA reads TGTGCCAGCAGCGTTCGGACGGGGGGGGGACTTCGTTTTTATGAGCAGTTCTTC.